The clone carrying this TCR beta chain was recorded at least ten times. Trimming shortened V by 0 bases and J by 1 base, and 6 bases separated the two germline ends. The CDR3 runs 14 residues. Germline assignment: CDR1 WNHNN and CDR2 SYGVQD (reference sequence). From the RACE reads, TCRdb called clonotypes with MiXCR, one entry per CDR3 protein. There are under 450,000 distinct CDR3 sequences in the sample; nearly 5% occur only once, and about 2.2% lies in the top ten. The data stem from a study of human T cells and chemical hapten exposure. Study-level background: Sensitization was performed using 2% DPC on a roughly 2 cm by roughly 2 cm upper inner arm skin site. Patch tests applied 0.01% DPC to the upper back and were scored after 6 days. Small pooled library volume differences chiefly drove per-sample TCR yield variation.

This sample's time point: patch test 1, 2 weeks after DPC sensitization. Treatment described: therapeutic diphenylcyclopropenone sensitization with weekly scalp DPC. Material: whole blood, obtained in connection with sensitization to the hapten diphenylcyclopropenone (DPC). The J gene is TRBJ2-5, the V gene TRBV10-1; D not resolved. This TCR came from a woman in her forties or fifties with alopecia areata. Some clones in this sample may be carry-over from other donors' samples. Written as DNA, the CDR3 is TGCGCCAGCAGTGAGTCCGGCTTCCAAGAGACCCAGTACTTC. Encoded protein: CASSESGFQETQYF.